The entry that follows covers one TCR beta chain sequence. The antigen is not known. The germline V gene has CDR1 MNHEY and CDR2 SMNVEV (reference sequence). The V gene lost 2 bases and the J gene lost 0 bases, with 8 bases spanning the gap. CDR3 length equals 15 residues. This record belongs to a study of cytomegalovirus exposure and HLA in healthy donors. About the research overall: Findings of an earlier analysis included roughly 110 million unique TCR beta sequences from 190 million or so T cells. Regarding the study as a whole: Most subjects' HLA-A and HLA-B alleles were reportedly predicted from TCR beta sequences.

The PCR used 60 Vbeta and 13 Jbeta primers. TCRdb's table, derived via immunoSEQ multiplex PCR, lists solely in-frame clones and lacks some. The repertoire consists of fewer than 200,000 clones, with approximately 80% occurring once and the leading ten covering about 9.6%. The V gene is TRBV27, the J gene TRBJ1-5; D gene unclear. The origin of this receptor is a man aged 18 to 29 in good health and CMV-seropositive. The source material was PBMCs. CDR3 sequence: CASSLEGYSNQPQHF. As DNA, the CDR3 is TGTGCCAGCAGTTTAGAGGGCTATAGCAATCAGCCCCAGCATTTT.